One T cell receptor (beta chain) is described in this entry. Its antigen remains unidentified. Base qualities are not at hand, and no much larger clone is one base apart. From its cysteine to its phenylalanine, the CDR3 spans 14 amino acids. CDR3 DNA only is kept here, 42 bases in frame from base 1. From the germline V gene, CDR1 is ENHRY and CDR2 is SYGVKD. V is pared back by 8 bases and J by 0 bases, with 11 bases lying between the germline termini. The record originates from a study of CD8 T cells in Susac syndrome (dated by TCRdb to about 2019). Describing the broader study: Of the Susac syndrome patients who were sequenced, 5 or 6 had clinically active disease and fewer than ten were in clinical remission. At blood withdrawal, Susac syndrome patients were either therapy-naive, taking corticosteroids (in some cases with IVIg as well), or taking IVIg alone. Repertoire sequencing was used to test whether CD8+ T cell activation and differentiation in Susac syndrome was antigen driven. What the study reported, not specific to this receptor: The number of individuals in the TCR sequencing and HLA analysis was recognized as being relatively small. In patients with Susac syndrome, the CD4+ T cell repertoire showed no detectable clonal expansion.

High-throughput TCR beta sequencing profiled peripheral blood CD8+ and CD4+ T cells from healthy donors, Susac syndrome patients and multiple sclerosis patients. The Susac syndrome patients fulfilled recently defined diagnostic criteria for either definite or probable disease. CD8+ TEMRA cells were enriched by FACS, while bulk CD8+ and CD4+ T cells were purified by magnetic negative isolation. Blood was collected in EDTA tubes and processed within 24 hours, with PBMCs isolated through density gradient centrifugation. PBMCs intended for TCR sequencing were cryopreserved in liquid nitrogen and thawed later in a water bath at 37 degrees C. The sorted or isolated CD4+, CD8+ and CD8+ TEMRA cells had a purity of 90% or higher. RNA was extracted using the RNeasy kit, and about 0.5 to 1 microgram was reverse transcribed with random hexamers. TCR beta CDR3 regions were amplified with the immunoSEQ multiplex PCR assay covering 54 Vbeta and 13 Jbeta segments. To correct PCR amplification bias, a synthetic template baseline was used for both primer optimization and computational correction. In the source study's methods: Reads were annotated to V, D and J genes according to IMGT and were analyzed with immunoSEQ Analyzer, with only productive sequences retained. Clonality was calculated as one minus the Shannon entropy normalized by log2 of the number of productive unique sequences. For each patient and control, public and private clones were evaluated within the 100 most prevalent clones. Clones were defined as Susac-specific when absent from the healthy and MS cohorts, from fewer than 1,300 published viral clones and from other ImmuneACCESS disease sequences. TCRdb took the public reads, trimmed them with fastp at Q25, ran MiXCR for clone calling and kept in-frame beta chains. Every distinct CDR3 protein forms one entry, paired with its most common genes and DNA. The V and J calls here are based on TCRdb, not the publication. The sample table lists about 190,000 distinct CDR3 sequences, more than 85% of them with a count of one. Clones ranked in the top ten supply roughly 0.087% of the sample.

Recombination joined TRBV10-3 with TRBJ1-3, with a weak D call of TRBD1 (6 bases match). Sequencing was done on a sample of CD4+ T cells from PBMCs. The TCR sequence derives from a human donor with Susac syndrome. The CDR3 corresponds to CAIDQGLSGNTIYF. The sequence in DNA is TGTGCCATCGATCAGGGGCTCTCTGGAAACACCATATATTTT.